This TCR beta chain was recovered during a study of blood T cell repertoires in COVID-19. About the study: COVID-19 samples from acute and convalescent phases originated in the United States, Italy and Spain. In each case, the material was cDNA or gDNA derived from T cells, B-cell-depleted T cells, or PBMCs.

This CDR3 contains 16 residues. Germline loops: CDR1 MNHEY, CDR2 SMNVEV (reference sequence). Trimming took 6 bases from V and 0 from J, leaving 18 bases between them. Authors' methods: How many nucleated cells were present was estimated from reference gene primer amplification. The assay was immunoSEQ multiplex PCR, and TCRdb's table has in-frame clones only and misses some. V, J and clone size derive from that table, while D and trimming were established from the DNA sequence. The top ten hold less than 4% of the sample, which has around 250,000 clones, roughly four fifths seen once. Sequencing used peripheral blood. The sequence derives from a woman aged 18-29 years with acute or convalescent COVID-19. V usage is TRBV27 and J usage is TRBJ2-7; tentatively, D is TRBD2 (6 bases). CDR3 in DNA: TGTGCCAGCAGCCGCCTGGGGGGTTATGACTCCTACGAGCAGTACTTC. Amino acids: CASSRLGGYDSYEQYF.